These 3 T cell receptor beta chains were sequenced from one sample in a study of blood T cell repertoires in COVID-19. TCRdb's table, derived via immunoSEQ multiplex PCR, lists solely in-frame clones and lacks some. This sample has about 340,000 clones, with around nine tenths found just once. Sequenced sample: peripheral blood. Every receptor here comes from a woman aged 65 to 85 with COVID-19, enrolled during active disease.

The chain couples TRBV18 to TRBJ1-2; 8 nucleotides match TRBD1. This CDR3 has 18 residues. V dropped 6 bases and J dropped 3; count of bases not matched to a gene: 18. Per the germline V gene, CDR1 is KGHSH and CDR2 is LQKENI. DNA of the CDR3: TGTGCCAGCTCCCTCAGACTAACCGACAGGGGAGGTCACTATGGCTACACCTTC. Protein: CASSLRLTDRGGHYGYTF.

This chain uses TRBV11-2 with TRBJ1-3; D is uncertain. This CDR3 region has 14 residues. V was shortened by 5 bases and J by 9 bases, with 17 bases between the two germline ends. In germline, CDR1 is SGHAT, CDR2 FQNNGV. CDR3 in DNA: TGTGCCAGCAGCCCCGAATCACTCCGAATCACCATATATTTT. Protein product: CASSPESLRITIYF.

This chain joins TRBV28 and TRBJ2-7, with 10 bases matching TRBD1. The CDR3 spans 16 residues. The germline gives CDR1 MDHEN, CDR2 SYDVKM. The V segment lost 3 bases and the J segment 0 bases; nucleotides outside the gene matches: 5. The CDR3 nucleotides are TGTGCCAGCAGTTTTGAGACAGGGGGCAACTCCTACGAGCAGTACTTC. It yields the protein CASSFETGGNSYEQYF.